A single TCR beta chain is shown here with its context. This specimen belongs to a study of shared clonotypes between healthy human individuals. The assay was immunoSEQ multiplex PCR, and TCRdb's table has in-frame clones only and misses some. The table lists about 2,200,000 clones, more than 85% of them singletons, with roughly 1.7% in the top ten. The V gene lost 4 bases and the J gene lost 2 bases, with 9 bases spanning the gap. The CDR3 has 13 amino acids. Germline CDR1 is ENHRY and CDR2 is SYGVKD. In the naive CD8 group, cells lacked CD45RO and were positively selected for CCR7, so terminally differentiated effector memory CD45RA+ cells were left out.

The chain employs TRBV10-3 and TRBJ2-7; D is unresolved. This clonotype was sampled from a man younger than 35 in good health. Some clones in this sample may be carry-over from other donors' samples. The source material was naive CD8+ T cells from PBMCs. DNA of the CDR3: TGTGCCATCAGTGCACCCCTCACCTACGAGCAGTACTTC. Translating it yields CAISAPLTYEQYF.